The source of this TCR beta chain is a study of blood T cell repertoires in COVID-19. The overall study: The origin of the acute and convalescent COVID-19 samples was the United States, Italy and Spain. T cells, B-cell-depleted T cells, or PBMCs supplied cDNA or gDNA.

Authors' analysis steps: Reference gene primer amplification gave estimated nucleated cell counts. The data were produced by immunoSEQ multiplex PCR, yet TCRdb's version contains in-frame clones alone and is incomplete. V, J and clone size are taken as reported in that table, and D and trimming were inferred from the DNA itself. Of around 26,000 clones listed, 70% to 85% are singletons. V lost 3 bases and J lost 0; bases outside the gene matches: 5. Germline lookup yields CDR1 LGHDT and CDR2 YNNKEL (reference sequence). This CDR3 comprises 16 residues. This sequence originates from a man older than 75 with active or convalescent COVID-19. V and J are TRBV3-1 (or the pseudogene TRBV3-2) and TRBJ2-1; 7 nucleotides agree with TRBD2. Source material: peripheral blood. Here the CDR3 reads CASSQRGSRSYNEQFF. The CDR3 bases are TGTGCCAGCAGCCAGCGGGGGTCCCGCTCCTACAATGAGCAGTTCTTC.